Below are 19 T cell receptor beta chains sequenced from a single sample in a study of shared clonotypes between healthy human individuals. CD45RO-negative cells were positively selected for CCR7, leaving out terminally differentiated effector memory CD45RA+ cells. The repertoire was sequenced with immunoSEQ multiplex PCR; TCRdb's copy has only in-frame clones and lacks some. Among nearly 2 million clones listed, around 96% were seen once. The source material was naive CD8+ T cells sorted from blood. These receptors were obtained from a man between 18 and 29 years old in good health.

This clone was found a few times. The chain joins TRBV4-2 to TRBJ1-6; D unclear. There are 16 residues in the CDR3. Germline CDR1 LGHNA, CDR2 YNFKEQ. V lost 0 bases and J 6 bases, leaving 12 bases between the germline ends. The CDR3 spells CASSQEEGSRNSPLHF. The CDR3 bases are TGTGCCAGCAGCCAAGAGGAAGGTTCGCGTAATTCACCCCTCCACTTT.

The chain joins TRBV6-1 to TRBJ2-7, with a possible D match to TRBD1 (6 bases). Trimming took 4 bases from V and 3 from J, leaving 10 bases between them. CDR3 size: 13 residues. CDR1 and CDR2 from the germline V gene are MNHNS and SASEGT. CDR3 in DNA: TGTGCCAGCAGTGCCTGGACAGACTACGAGCAGTACTTC. Its translation is CASSAWTDYEQYF.

The rearrangement joins TRBV4-3 to TRBJ2-2; D remains ambiguous. Germline V lookup: CDR1 LGHNA, CDR2 YSLEER. The CDR3 has 13 amino acids. The ends were cut back, 5 bases at V and 4 bases at J, with 8 bases in the middle. The chain's CDR3 is CASSYRSTGELFF. CDR3 coding DNA: TGCGCCAGCAGCTACCGCAGCACCGGGGAGCTGTTTTTT.

The genes are TRBV27 and TRBJ2-1, with 10 bases that match TRBD1. The CDR3 totals 16 residues. In germline, CDR1 is MNHEY, CDR2 SMNVEV (reference sequence). Trimming cost V 2 bases and J 9 bases; bases outside gene matches: 10. CDR3 nucleotide sequence: TGTGCCAGCAGTTTACCGCCGGACAGGGGGTTCGGTGAGCAGTTCTTC. It is translated as CASSLPPDRGFGEQFF.

The chain couples TRBV7-9 to TRBJ2-7, with 7 positions matching TRBD2. The CDR3 length is 15 residues. CDR1 is SEHNR and CDR2 is FQNEAQ in the germline V gene (reference sequence). Trimming removed 5 bases from V and 4 bases from J; junction bases left unmatched: 11. The CDR3 here is CASSPSASGIYEQYF. CDR3 DNA: TGTGCCAGCAGCCCTTCTGCTAGCGGAATATACGAGCAGTACTTC.

The chain combines TRBV28 with TRBJ2-3, with a weak D call TRBD2 (5 bases). The ends were cut back, 4 bases at V and 3 bases at J, with 11 bases in the middle. This CDR3 contains 14 residues. Germline V CDR1 and CDR2: MDHEN, SYDVKM. CDR3 sequence reads: CASSWGDGTDTQYF. The CDR3, as DNA: TGTGCCAGCAGTTGGGGAGATGGAACAGATACGCAGTATTTT.

The chain recombines TRBV19 with TRBJ1-4; 8 bases fit TRBD1. The J segment lost 6 bases and the V segment lost 0 bases, leaving 6 bases of the junction unmatched. Germline CDR1 and CDR2: LNHDA and SQIVND (reference sequence). This CDR3 has 16 amino acids. CDR3 sequence reads: CASSIDNPGQDEKLFF. CDR3 bases: TGTGCCAGTAGTATAGACAATCCGGGACAGGATGAAAAACTGTTTTTT.

V gene TRBV13 combines with J gene TRBJ1-1; tentatively, D is TRBD1 (5 bases). The CDR3 is 15 residues long. Germline V lookup: CDR1 PRHDT, CDR2 FYEKMQ (reference sequence). V was clipped by 4 bases and J by 2 bases, with 14 bases between them. CDR3 in DNA: TGTGCCAGCAGCTGGGGGACCGCCTTTAACACTGAAGCTTTCTTT. Encoded protein: CASSWGTAFNTEAFF.

The rearrangement uses TRBV6-5 and TRBJ1-1; D ambiguous. Trimming stripped 7 bases from V and 4 bases from J, with 16 bases between. From germline, CDR1 is MNHEY and CDR2 SVGAGI. The CDR3 is made up of 14 amino acids. The CDR3: CASTRFRGSTEAFF. DNA of the CDR3: TGTGCCAGCACCAGATTTCGGGGTTCCACTGAAGCTTTCTTT.

This chain connects TRBV14 to TRBJ2-7; tentative D call: TRBD1 (5 bases). The germline V gene encodes CDR1 SGHDN and CDR2 FVKESK. The CDR3 is 17 amino acids. Trimming left V 1 base short and J 2 bases short, with 18 bases between. The DNA for the CDR3 is TGTGCCAGCAGCCAAGCAGTCTCCCCAGGGATCCCCTACGAGCAGTACTTC. It codes for CASSQAVSPGIPYEQYF.

The chain employs TRBV5-1 and TRBJ1-3; D is perhaps TRBD1 (5 bases). V lost 0 bases and J lost 0, with 16 bases in between. CDR1 and CDR2 (germline): SGHRS, YFSETQ. CDR3 length: 18 amino acids. In DNA, the CDR3 is TGCGCCAGCAGCTTGGAGCAGAGGGGCCTGATCTCTGGAAACACCATATATTTT. It yields the protein CASSLEQRGLISGNTIYF. Complete variable domain (other parts from reference TRBV5-1 and TRBJ1-3): KAGVTQTPRYLIKTRGQQVTLSCSPISGHRSVSWYQQTPGQGLQFLFEYFSETQRNKGNFPGRFSGRQFSNSRSEMNVSTLELGDSALYLCASSLEQRGLISGNTIYFGEGSWLTVV.

As regards this clone: This same CDR3 is encoded by further DNA sequences in the sample. This chain connects TRBV5-4 to TRBJ2-7; D not resolved. This CDR3 comprises 14 residues. CDR1 and CDR2 from the germline V gene are SGHNT and YYREEE (reference sequence). Trimming took 0 bases from V and 2 from J, leaving 9 bases between them. CDR3 DNA sequence: TGTGCCAGCAGCTTGGGCGAGGCCCCCTACGAGCAGTACTTC. Translating gives CASSLGEAPYEQYF. Variable domain in full (rest from reference TRBV5-4 and TRBJ2-7): ETGVTQSPTHLIKTRGQQVTLRCSSQSGHNTVSWYQQALGQGPQFIFQYYREEENGRGNFPPRFSGLQFPNYSSELNVNALELDDSALYLCASSLGEAPYEQYFGPGTRLTVT.

The rearrangement links TRBV7-2 to TRBJ2-7; 8 nucleotides line up with TRBD2. After removal of 2 bases from V and 5 bases from J, the junction contained 8 bases not matched to a gene. Germline lookup yields CDR1 SGHTA and CDR2 FQGNSA. The CDR3 is 15 residues long. The CDR3 DNA follows: TGTGCCAGCAGCTTAATGGGCGGGAGGTTGGACGAGCAGTACTTC. Its protein is CASSLMGGRLDEQYF. Full variable domain (outside the CDR3, taken from reference TRBV7-2 and TRBJ2-7): GAGVSQSPSNKVTEKGKDVELRCDPISGHTALYWYRQSLGQGLEFLIYFQGNSAPDKSGLPSDRFSAERTGGSVSTLTIQRTQQEDSAVYLCASSLMGGRLDEQYFGPGTRLTVT.

This clone was counted at least ten times. This specimen includes other DNA sequences encoding the same CDR3. The chain joins TRBV6-5 to TRBJ2-5; no clear D. Trimming took off 2 bases at V and 5 bases at J, with 3 bases between the two ends. The CDR3 spans 11 residues. From germline, CDR1 is MNHEY and CDR2 SVGAGI. CDR3 loop: CASSYGETQYF. The CDR3 coding sequence is TGTGCCAGCAGTTACGGGGAGACCCAGTACTTC.

This sequence joins TRBV6-6 and TRBJ2-3, with D unresolved. Germline V gene data show CDR1 as MNHNY and CDR2 as SVGAGI (reference sequence). The CDR3 covers 14 residues. Trimming stripped 2 bases from V and 2 bases from J, with 8 bases between. DNA for the CDR3: TGTGCCAGCAGTTACGCCCTTAACACAGATACGCAGTATTTT. This sequence encodes CASSYALNTDTQYF.

V is TRBV9 and J is TRBJ1-2; D not certain. The CDR3 contains 13 residues. Germline V gives CDR1 SGDLS, CDR2 YYNGEE. V lost 4 bases to trimming and J lost 4 bases, with 11 bases between them. CDR3 region: CASSSSIVYGYTF. CDR3 bases: TGTGCCAGCAGCAGCTCCATAGTCTATGGCTACACCTTC.

The chain carries TRBV29-1 and TRBJ1-2; TRBD1 matches at 7 bases. The CDR3 has 12 amino acids. CDR1 and CDR2 from the germline V gene are SQVTM and ANQGSEA. Losses at the gene ends were 7 bases for V and 6 bases for J; bases not matched to a gene: 8. The CDR3 reads CSGEGGPDGYTF. For the CDR3, the DNA is TGCAGCGGGGAAGGGGGCCCTGATGGCTACACCTTC.

The CDR3 loop reads CASSRKGQGHQPQHF. CDR3 nucleotide sequence: TGTGCCAGCAGCCGGAAGGGACAGGGGCATCAGCCCCAGCATTTT. The chain links TRBV28 to TRBJ1-5; 10 bases match TRBD1. After removal of 6 bases from V and 5 bases from J, the junction contained 7 bases not matched to a gene. Germline V gives CDR1 MDHEN, CDR2 SYDVKM. The CDR3 is 15 amino acids.

The genes are TRBV27 and TRBJ2-5; the D is unclear. The germline V gene has CDR1 MNHEY and CDR2 SMNVEV (reference sequence). Trimming pared 2 bases from V and 2 bases from J, leaving 15 bases between. The CDR3 runs to 16 residues. CDR3: CASSLRAGGTQETQYF. DNA of the CDR3: TGTGCCAGCAGTTTAAGGGCAGGCGGTACTCAAGAGACCCAGTACTTC.